This T cell receptor (beta chain) was identified in a study of T cells in Graves' hyperthyroidism and ophthalmopathy. This clonotype was counted at least ten times. With 1 base removed from V and 2 bases from J, the gap between germline ends came to 11 bases. CDR3 size: 16 residues. Stable disease denoted Graves' hyperthyroidism without ophthalmopathy progression within 18 months. From 9 to 10 ml of fresh peripheral blood, PBMCs were isolated. The TCR beta CDR3 regions underwent amplification using RNA transcripts as the source. An initial round of RT-PCR targeting the TCR CDR3 relied on the HTBI primer set. TCRdb re-derived calls from the multiplex PCR reads in MiXCR, one entry per CDR3 protein. The data contain a few hundred thousand distinct CDR3 sequences, 20% to 25% of them singletons.

The rearrangement links TRBV12-3 or TRBV12-4 to TRBJ2-2; D possibly corresponds to TRBD2 (6 bases). The sequenced material came from blood. This clonotype was obtained from a man between 18 and 29 years old with Graves' hyperthyroidism. As DNA, the CDR3 is TGTGCCAGCAGTTTAGGGACGCGGGATAACACCGGGGAGCTGTTTTTT. It is translated as CASSLGTRDNTGELFF.